A selection of T cell receptor beta chains follows, all from one sample in a study of blood T cell repertoires in COVID-19. The data were produced by immunoSEQ multiplex PCR, yet TCRdb's version contains in-frame clones alone and is incomplete. The table records more than 30,000 clones, over 70% of them present only once. The sequenced material came from peripheral blood. Every receptor here comes from a man aged 45 to 65 with active or convalescent COVID-19. The CDR3 runs from the conserved cysteine through the conserved F or W. Each record gives: V gene, CDR3 protein.

>TRBV4-1
CASSSGQGSNQPQHF
>TRBV15
CATSRDSATQHF
>TRBV14
CASSQGQSPSYNSPLHF
>TRBV30
CAWAGRGFTDTQYF
>TRBV4-1
CASSQGGTTQETQYF
>TRBV27
CASSLAGYNEQFF
>TRBV7-9
CASSFPDRNTEAFF
>TRBV2
CASSAAEYGYTF
>TRBV2
CASSGTGKTEQFF
>TRBV2
CASSEVGVGSGNTIYF
>TRBV20-1
CSASGSGTSEKLFF
>TRBV11-1
CASRPQGSGANVLTF
>TRBV6-5
CASSQSYSHYGYTF
>TRBV3-1/TRBV3-2
CASSQTRLAGYNEQFF
>TRBV5-1
CASSPQQGMNTEAFF
>TRBV7-2
CASSPWTGENYGYTF
>TRBV9
CASSVIGTGNTQYF
>TRBV3-1/TRBV3-2
CASSLSGLTYNEQFF
>TRBV4-1
CATGIAGVNEQFF
>TRBV2
CASRRTGELTYEQYF
>TRBV4-1
CASSWHPQEPKGDEQFF
>TRBV29-1
CSVERGGVGETQYF
>TRBV6-5
CATGPGVETQYF
>TRBV10-3
CAISESSFSYEQYF
>TRBV4-2
CASSQPGQGNTGELFF
>TRBV27
CASSSQGVEQYF
>TRBV10-3
CAISEQVADGYTF
>TRBV6-5
CASSYLAGLSYNEQFF
>TRBV28
CALGAGNQPQHF
>TRBV9
CASSVDPGQGSYGYTF
>TRBV20-1
CSASSAGGGPEAFF
>TRBV28
CASSLGDQGSGANVLTF
>TRBV7-2
CASSLERRRGGHNYGYTF
>TRBV18
CASSPSREQFF
>TRBV6-5
CASSYSGRIQETQYF
>TRBV10-3
CAINPGQGTDSPLHF
>TRBV29-1
CSVSGTGTDTQYF
>TRBV2
CASSATGPSSGTQYF
>TRBV5-1
CASSSGTDTEAFF
>TRBV29-1
CSVPGLAGGEGTGELFF
>TRBV28
CASSPLVAGGNTIYF
>TRBV5-4
CASSSPGGPQETQYF
>TRBV6-2/TRBV6-3
CASSYSTGGNYEAFF
>TRBV30
CAWSVWGLANSPLHF
>TRBV10-3
CAISAADSPINNSPLHF
>TRBV28
CASSSHGSENTGELFF
>TRBV19
CASSWDSLATNGKLFF
>TRBV5-1
CASSSLPSGGAGNEQFF
>TRBV11-2
CASSLNEGTQYF
>TRBV27
CASSPRGVINYGYTF
>TRBV19
CASSDRGVSEKLFF
>TRBV11-3
CASSLGRDRGLGNSPLHF
>TRBV7-3
CASSTGKATEAFF
>TRBV30
CALTGSLNSPLHF